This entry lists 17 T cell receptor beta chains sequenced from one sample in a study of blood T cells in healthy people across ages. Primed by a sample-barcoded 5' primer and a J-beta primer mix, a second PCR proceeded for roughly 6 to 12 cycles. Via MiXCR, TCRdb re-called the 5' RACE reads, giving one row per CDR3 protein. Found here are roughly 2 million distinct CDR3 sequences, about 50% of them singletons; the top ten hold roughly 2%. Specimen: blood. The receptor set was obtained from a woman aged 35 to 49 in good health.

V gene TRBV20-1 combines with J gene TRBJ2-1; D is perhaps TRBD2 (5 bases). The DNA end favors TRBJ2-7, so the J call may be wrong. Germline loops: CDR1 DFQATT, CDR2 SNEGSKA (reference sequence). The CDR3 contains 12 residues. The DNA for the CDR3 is TGCAGTGCCCCACTAGGTTCCGGAGAGCAGTACTTC. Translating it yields CSAPLGSGEQYF.

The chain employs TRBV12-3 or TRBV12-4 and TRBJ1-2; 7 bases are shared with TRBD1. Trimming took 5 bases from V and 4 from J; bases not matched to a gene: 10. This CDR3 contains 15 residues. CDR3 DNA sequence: TGTGCCAGCAGTCCCAGGTCAGGGGGAGGCTATGGCTACACCTTC. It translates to CASSPRSGGGYGYTF.

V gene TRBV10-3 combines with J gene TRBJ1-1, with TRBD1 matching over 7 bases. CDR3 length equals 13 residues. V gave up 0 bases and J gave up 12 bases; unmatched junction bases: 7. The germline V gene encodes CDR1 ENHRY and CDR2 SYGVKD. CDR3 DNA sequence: TGTGCCATCAGTGAGTCGACAGGGTTTGAGTCTTTCTTT. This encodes CAISESTGFESFF.

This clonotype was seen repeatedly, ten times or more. The CDR3 nucleotides are TGTGCCATCAGCGGCGGGGCAGATACGCAGTATTTT. Translation: CAISGGADTQYF. The chain combines TRBV10-3 with TRBJ2-3; D possibly corresponds to TRBD2 (6 bases). The V and J ends lost 6 bases and 4 bases respectively, with 8 bases between them. Germline values: CDR1 ENHRY, CDR2 SYGVKD. CDR3 length: 12 amino acids.

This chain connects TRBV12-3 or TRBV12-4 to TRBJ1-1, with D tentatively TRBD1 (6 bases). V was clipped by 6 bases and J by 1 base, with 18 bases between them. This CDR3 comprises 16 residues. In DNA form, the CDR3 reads TGTGCCAGCAGCCCTAATGTGGGACAAAAGAACACTGAAGCTTTCTTT. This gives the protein CASSPNVGQKNTEAFF.

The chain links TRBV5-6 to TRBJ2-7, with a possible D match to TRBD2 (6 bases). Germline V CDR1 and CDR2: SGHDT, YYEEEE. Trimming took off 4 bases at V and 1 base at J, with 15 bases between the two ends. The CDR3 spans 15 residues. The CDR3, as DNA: TGTGCCAGCAGCCCCTCGGGGACTGAGTCCTACGAGCAGTACTTC. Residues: CASSPSGTESYEQYF.

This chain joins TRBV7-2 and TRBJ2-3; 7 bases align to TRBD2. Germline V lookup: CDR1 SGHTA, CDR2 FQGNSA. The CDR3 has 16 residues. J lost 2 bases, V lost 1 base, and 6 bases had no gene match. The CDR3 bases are TGTGCCAGCAGCTTAGATGGGAGGGGCCCCACAGATACGCAGTATTTT. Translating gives CASSLDGRGPTDTQYF.

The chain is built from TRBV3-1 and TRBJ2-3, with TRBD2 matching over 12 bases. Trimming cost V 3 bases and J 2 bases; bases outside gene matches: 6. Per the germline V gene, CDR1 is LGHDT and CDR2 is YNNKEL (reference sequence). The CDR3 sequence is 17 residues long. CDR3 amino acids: CASSQTSGGLYTDTQYF. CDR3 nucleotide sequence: TGTGCCAGCAGCCAGACTAGCGGGGGCCTATACACAGATACGCAGTATTTT.

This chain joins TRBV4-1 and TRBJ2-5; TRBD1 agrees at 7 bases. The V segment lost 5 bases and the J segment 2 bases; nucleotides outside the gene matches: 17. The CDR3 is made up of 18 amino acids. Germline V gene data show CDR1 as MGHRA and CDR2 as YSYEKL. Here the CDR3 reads CASSSGQREISTQETQYF. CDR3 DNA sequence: TGCGCCAGCAGCTCGGGACAGCGTGAGATATCTACACAAGAGACCCAGTACTTC.

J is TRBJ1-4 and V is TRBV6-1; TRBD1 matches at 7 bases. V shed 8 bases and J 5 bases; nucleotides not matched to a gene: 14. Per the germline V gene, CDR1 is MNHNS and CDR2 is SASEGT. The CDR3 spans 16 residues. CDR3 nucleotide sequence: TGTGCCAGCCGACCGTTCAGACAGGGCGGGAATGAAAAACTGTTTTTT. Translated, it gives CASRPFRQGGNEKLFF.

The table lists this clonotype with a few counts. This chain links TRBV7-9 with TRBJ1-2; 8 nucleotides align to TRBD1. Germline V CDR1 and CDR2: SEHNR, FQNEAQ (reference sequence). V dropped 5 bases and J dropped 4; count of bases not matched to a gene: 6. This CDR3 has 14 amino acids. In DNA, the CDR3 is TGTGCCAGCAGCCCCAGGGACAGGTTCTATGGCTACACCTTC. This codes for CASSPRDRFYGYTF.

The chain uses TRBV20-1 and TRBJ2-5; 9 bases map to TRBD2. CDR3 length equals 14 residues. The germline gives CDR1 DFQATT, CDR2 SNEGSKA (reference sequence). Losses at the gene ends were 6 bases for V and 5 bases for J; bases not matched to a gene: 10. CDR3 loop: CSARVAGAGETQYF. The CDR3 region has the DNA TGCAGTGCCAGGGTAGCGGGGGCCGGGGAGACCCAGTACTTC.

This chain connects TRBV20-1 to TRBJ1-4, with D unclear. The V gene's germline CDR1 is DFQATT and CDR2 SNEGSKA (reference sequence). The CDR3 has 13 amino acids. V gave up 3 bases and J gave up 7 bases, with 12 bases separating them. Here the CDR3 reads CSASHSGREKLFF. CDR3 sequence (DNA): TGCAGTGCTAGCCACAGTGGACGTGAAAAACTGTTTTTT.

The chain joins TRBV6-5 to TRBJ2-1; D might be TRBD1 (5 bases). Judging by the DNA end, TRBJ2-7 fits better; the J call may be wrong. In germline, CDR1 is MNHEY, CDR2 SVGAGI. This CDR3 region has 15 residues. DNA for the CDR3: TGTGCCAGCAGTTCTTCACGGACACTTCCCTACGAGCAGTACTTC. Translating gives CASSSSRTLPYEQYF.

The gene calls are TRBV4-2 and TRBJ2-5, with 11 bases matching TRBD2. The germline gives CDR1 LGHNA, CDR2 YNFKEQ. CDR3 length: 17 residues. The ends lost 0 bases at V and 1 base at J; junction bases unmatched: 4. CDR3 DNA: TGTGCCAGCAGCCAAGATTTGGGACTAGCGGTCCAAGAGACCCAGTACTTC. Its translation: CASSQDLGLAVQETQYF.

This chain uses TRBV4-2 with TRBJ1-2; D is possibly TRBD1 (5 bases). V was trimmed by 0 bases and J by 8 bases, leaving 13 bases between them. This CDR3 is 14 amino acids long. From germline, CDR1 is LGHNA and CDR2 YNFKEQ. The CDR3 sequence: CASSQESTERGYTF. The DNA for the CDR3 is TGTGCCAGCAGCCAAGAATCGACAGAGCGGGGCTACACCTTC.

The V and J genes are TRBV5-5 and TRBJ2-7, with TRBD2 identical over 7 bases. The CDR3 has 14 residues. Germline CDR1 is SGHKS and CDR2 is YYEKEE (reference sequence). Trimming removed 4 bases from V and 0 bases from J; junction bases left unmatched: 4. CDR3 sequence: CASSDRDYSYEQYF. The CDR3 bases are TGTGCCAGCAGCGATCGGGACTACTCCTACGAGCAGTACTTC. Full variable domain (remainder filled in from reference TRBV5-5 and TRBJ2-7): DAGVTQSPTHLIKTRGQQVTLRCSPISGHKSVSWYQQVLGQGPQFIFQYYEKEERGRGNFPDRFSARQFPNYSSELNVNALLLGDSALYLCASSDRDYSYEQYFGPGTRLTVT.